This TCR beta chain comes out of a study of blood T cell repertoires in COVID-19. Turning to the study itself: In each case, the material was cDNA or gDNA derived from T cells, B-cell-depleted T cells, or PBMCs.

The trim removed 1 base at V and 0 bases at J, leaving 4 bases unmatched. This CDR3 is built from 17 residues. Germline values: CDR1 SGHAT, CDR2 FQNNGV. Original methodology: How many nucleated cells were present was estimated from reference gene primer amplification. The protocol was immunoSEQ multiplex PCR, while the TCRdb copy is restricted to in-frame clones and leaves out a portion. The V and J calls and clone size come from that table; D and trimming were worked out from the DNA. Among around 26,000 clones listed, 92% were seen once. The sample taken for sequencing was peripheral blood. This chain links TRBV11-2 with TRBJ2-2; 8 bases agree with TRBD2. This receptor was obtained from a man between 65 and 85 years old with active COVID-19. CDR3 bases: TGTGCCAGCAGCTTAGCTCCGCGGGGGGCGAACACCGGGGAGCTGTTTTTT. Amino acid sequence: CASSLAPRGANTGELFF.